The clone carrying this T cell receptor beta chain was observed at least ten times. This CDR3 is built from 16 residues. V shed 3 bases and J 3 bases; nucleotides not matched to a gene: 5. Germline CDR1 reads MGHRA; CDR2 reads YSYEKL. Researchers made TCR cDNA using 5'RACE template switching, and this step added a universal primer site and UMIs. TCRdb reprocessed the 5' RACE reads via MiXCR and lists one record per CDR3 protein. The sample has about 310,000 distinct CDR3 sequences, around 3.6% seen once. This entry comes from a study of T cells after yellow fever vaccination. This receptor was taken from a young man who received the YFV17D yellow fever vaccine. The V and J genes are TRBV4-1 and TRBJ2-2, with TRBD1 identical over 9 bases. This specimen consisted of PBMCs, obtained on the day of the yellow fever booster vaccination. CDR3 DNA sequence: TGCGCCAGCAGCCACGACAGGGGGGCGGACACCGGGGAGCTGTTTTTT. Translation gives CASSHDRGADTGELFF.